This T cell receptor (beta chain) was profiled in a study of CD8 T cells in ankylosing spondylitis. TCRdb processed the 5' RACE reads anew with MiXCR; each CDR3 protein has one entry. Of about 250,000 distinct CDR3 sequences listed, 20% to 30% are singletons. The CDR3 is 12 amino acids. V was trimmed by 3 bases and J by 2 bases, leaving 4 bases between them. Study-wide points: Existing reports had already noted some motif variants in reactive arthritis synovial fluid and blood. Matched ankylosing spondylitis synovial fluid reportedly showed significant enrichment of disease-linked clones. About 8 highly homologous variants made up a TCR beta motif, and this motif appeared characteristic of ankylosing spondylitis blood.

With regard to this clonotype: Its specificity is unknown.

The chain joins TRBV12-3 or TRBV12-4 to TRBJ1-2; D unclear. Sequencing used blood, either unsorted or a sorted T cell fraction (not recorded which). The sequence derives from a male donor with ankylosing spondylitis or in good health (not recorded which). Here the CDR3 reads CASSFGNYGYTF. The DNA of the CDR3 is TGTGCCAGCAGTTTCGGGAACTATGGCTACACCTTC.